This T cell receptor (beta chain) was captured by sequencing in a study of control samples from healthy donors and cancer patients. Per germline, CDR1 LGHNA and CDR2 YNFKEQ. V lost 3 bases and J lost 4; bases outside the gene matches: 12. The CDR3 totals 17 residues. The data were produced by immunoSEQ multiplex PCR, yet TCRdb's version contains in-frame clones alone and is incomplete. Of roughly 120,000 clones in the sample, roughly nine tenths are singletons; the top ten hold 6% to 8.5%. The specimen sequenced was blood. This clonotype was obtained from a woman younger than 30 in good health. The chain links TRBV4-2 to TRBJ2-7; 10 bases are shared with TRBD2. The CDR3 DNA follows: TGTGCCAGCAGCCATACTTTGAGCGGGAGGGCCGGGTACGAGCAGTACTTC. This translates into CASSHTLSGRAGYEQYF.